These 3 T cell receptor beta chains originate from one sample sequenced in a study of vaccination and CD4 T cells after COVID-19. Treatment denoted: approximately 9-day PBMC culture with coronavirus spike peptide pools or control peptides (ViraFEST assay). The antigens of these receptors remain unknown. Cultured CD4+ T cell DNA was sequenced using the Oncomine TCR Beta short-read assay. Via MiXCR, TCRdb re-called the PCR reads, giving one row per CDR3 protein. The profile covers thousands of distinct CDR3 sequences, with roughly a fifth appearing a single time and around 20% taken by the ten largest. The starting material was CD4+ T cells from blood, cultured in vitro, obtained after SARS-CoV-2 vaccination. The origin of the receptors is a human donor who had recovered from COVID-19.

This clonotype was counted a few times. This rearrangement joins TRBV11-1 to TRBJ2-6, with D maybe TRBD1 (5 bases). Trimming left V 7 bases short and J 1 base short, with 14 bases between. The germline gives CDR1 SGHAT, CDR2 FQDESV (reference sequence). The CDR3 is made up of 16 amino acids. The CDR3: CASTTDKESGANVLTF. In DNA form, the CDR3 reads TGTGCCAGCACCACGGACAAGGAATCTGGGGCCAACGTCCTGACTTTC.

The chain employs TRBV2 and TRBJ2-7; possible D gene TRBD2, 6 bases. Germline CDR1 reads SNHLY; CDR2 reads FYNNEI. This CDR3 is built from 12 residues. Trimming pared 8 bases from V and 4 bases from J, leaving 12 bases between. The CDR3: CASLSGGYEQYF. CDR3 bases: TGTGCCAGCCTTAGCGGAGGATACGAGCAGTACTTC.

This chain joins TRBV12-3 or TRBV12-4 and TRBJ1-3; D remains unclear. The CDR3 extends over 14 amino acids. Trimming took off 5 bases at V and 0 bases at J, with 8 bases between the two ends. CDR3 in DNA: TGTGCCAGCAGTCCCGCCCTCTCTGGAAACACCATATATTTT. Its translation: CASSPALSGNTIYF.